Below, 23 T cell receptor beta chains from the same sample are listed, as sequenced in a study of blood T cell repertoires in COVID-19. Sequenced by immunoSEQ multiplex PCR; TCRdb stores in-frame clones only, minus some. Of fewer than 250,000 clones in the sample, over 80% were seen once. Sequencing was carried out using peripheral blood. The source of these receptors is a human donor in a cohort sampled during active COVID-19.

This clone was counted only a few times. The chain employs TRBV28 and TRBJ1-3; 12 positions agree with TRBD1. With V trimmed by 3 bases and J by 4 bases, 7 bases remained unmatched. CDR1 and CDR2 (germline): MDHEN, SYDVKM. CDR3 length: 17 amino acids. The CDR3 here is CASSLEWGQGAGNTIYF. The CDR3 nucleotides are TGTGCCAGCAGTTTGGAATGGGGACAGGGGGCCGGAAACACCATATATTTT.

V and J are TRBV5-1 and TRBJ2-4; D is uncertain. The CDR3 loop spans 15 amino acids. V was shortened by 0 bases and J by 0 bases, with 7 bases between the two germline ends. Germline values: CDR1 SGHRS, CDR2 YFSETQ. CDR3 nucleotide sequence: TGCGCCAGCAGCTTGGACAGCCTAGCCAAAAACATTCAGTACTTC. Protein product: CASSLDSLAKNIQYF.

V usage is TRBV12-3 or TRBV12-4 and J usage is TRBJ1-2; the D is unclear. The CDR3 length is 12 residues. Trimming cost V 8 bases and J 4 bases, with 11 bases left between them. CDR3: CASESLPYGYTF. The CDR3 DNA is TGTGCCAGCGAGAGTCTTCCCTATGGCTACACCTTC.

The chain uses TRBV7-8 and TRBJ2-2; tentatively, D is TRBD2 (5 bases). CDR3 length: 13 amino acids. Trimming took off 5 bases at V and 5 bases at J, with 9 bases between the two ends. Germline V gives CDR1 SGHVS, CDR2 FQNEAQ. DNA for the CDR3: TGTGCCAGCAGCAAGCGGAAGACCGGGGAGCTGTTTTTT. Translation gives CASSKRKTGELFF.

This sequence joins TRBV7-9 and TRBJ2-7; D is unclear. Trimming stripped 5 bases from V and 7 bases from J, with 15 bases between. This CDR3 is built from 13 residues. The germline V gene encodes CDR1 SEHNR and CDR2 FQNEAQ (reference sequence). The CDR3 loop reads CASSPPTAREQYF. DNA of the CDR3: TGTGCCAGCAGCCCCCCTACAGCCCGAGAGCAGTACTTC.

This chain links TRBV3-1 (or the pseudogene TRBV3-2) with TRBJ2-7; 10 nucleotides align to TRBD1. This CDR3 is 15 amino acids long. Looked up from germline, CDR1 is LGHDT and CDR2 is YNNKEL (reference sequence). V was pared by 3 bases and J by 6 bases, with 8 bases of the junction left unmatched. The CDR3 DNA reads TGTGCCAGCAGCCACACCGGGACAGGGGTGCCCGAGCAGTACTTC. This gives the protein CASSHTGTGVPEQYF.

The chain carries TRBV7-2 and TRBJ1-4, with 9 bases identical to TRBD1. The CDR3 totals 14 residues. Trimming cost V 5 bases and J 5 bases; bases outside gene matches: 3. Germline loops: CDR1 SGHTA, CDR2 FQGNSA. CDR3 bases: TGTGCCAGCAGCCCTGACAGGGGGAATGAAAAACTGTTTTTT. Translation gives CASSPDRGNEKLFF. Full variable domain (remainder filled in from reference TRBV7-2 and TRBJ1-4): GAGVSQSPSNKVTEKGKDVELRCDPISGHTALYWYRQSLGQGLEFLIYFQGNSAPDKSGLPSDRFSAERTGGSVSTLTIQRTQQEDSAVYLCASSPDRGNEKLFFGSGTQLSVL.

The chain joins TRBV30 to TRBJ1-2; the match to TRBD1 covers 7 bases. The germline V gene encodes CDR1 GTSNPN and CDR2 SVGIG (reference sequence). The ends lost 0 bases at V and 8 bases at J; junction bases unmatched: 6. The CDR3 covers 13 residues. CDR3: CAWSVDRVGGYTF. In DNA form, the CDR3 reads TGTGCCTGGAGTGTTGACAGGGTGGGAGGCTACACCTTC.

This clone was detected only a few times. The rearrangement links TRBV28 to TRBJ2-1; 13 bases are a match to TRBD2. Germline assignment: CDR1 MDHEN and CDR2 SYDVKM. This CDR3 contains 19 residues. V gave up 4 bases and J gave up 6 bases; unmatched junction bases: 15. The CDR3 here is CASSSPPGLAGVYRNEQFF. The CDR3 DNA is TGTGCCAGCAGTTCCCCCCCCGGACTAGCGGGAGTGTATCGCAATGAGCAGTTCTTC.

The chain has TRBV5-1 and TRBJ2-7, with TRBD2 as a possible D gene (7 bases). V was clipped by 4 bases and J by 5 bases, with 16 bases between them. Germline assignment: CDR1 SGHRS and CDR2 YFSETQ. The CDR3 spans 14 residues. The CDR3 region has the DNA TGCGCCAGCAGCCCGGGGGGCAGGGTCCACGAGCAGTACTTC. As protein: CASSPGGRVHEQYF.

CDR3 DNA sequence: TGCGCCAGCAGCCAAGGGCCAGGCGGGGGCGAGGAGACCCAGTACTTC. This gives the protein CASSQGPGGGEETQYF. The rearrangement links TRBV4-1 to TRBJ2-5, with D tentatively TRBD2 (7 bases). V shed 1 base and J shed 5 bases, with 17 bases lying between them. This CDR3 comprises 16 residues. Germline V gives CDR1 MGHRA, CDR2 YSYEKL.

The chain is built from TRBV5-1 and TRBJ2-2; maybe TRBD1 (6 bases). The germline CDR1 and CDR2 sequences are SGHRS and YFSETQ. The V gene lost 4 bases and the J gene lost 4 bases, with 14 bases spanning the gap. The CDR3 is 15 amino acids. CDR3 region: CASSPAGQSTGELFF. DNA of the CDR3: TGCGCCAGCAGCCCGGCCGGACAGAGCACCGGGGAGCTGTTTTTT.

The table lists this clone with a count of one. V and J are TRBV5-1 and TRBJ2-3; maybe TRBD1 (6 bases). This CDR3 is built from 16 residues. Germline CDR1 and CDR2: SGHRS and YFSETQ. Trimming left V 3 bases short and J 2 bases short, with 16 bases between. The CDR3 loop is CASSWPSTGHTDTQYF. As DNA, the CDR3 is TGCGCCAGCAGCTGGCCCTCGACAGGACACACAGATACGCAGTATTTT.

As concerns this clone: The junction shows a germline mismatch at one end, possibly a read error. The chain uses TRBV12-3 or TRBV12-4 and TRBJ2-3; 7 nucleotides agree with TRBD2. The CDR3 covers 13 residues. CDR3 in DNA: TGTGCCAGCCGGAGGGAGGGCACCGATACGCAGTATTTT. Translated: CASRREGTDTQYF.

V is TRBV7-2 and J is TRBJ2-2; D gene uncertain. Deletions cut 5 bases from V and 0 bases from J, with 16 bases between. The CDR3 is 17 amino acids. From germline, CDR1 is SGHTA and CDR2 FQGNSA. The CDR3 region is CASSGKPWASNTGELFF. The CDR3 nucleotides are TGTGCCAGCAGCGGAAAACCATGGGCCTCGAACACCGGGGAGCTGTTTTTT.

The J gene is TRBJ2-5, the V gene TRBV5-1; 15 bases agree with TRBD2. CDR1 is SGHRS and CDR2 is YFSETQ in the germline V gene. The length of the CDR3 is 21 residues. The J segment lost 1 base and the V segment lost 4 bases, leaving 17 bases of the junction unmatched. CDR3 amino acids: CASSRGRGRGLAGGSQETQYF. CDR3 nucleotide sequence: TGCGCCAGCAGCCGGGGACGGGGAAGGGGACTAGCGGGAGGTAGCCAAGAGACCCAGTACTTC. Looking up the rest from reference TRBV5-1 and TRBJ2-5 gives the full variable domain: KAGVTQTPRYLIKTRGQQVTLSCSPISGHRSVSWYQQTPGQGLQFLFEYFSETQRNKGNFPGRFSGRQFSNSRSEMNVSTLELGDSALYLCASSRGRGRGLAGGSQETQYFGPGTRLLVL.

The CDR3 DNA is TGTGCCACCAGCAGAGATTTCAGTGAAAAACTGTTTTTT. Translated: CATSRDFSEKLFF. The genes are TRBV15 and TRBJ1-4; D not resolved. The length of the CDR3 is 13 residues. Germline V gene sequence: CDR1 LNHNV, CDR2 YYDKDF (reference sequence). V shed 0 bases and J shed 7 bases, with 6 bases lying between them.

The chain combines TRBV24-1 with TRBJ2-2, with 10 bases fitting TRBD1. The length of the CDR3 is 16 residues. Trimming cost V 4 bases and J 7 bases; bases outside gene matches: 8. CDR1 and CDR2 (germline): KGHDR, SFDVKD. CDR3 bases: TGTGCCACCAGTGACCCTCGACAGGGGGCAAGCGGGGAGCTGTTTTTT. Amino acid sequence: CATSDPRQGASGELFF.

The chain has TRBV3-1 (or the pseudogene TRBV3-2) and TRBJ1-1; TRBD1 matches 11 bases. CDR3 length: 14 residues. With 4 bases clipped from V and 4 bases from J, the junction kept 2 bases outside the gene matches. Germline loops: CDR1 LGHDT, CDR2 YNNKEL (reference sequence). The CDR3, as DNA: TGTGCCAGCAGCCTAGGACAGGGGGCCACTGAAGCTTTCTTT. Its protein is CASSLGQGATEAFF.

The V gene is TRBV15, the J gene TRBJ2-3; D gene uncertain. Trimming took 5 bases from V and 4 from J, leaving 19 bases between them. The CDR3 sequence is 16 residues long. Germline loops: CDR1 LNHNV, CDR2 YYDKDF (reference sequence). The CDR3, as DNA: TGTGCCACCAGCCCTAGTACCTTCGGAGCCTCAGATACGCAGTATTTT. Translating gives CATSPSTFGASDTQYF. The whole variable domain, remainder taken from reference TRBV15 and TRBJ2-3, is DAMVIQNPRYQVTQFGKPVTLSCSQTLNHNVMYWYQQKSSQAPKLLFHYYDKDFNNEADTPDNFQSRRPNTSFCFLDIRSPGLGDTAMYLCATSPSTFGASDTQYFGPGTRLTVL.

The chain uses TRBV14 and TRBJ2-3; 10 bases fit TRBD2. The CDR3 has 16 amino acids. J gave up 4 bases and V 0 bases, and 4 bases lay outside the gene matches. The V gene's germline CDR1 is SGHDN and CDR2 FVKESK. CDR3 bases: TGTGCCAGCAGCCAAGAGTCCCTAGCGGGAGCAGATACGCAGTATTTT. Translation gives CASSQESLAGADTQYF.

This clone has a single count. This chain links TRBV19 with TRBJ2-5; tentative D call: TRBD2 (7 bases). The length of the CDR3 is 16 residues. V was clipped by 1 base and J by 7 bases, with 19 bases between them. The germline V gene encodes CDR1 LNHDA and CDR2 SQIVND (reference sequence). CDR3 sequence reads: CASSIAAGGGAGTQYF. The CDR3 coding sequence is TGTGCCAGTAGTATAGCGGCTGGAGGGGGGGCAGGGACCCAGTACTTC.

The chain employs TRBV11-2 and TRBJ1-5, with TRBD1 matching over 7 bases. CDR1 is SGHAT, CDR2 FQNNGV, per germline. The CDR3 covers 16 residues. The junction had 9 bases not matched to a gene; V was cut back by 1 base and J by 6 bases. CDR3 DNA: TGTGCCAGCAGCTTAGTAAGGGGACAGACTGGTCAGCCCCAGCATTTT. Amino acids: CASSLVRGQTGQPQHF.